A single sample is the source of the 16 T cell receptor beta chains below, sequenced in a study of T cell repertoires in cytomegalovirus infection. TCRdb re-derived calls from the reads in MiXCR, one entry per CDR3 protein. The sample lists 450,000 to 550,000 distinct CDR3 sequences, 16% occurring once. The specimen sequenced was CD8+ T cells from PBMCs. The source is a human donor in good health (CMV status not recorded). Some clones in this sample may be carry-over from other donors' samples.

The V call is TRBV7-9, the J call TRBJ2-5; D not certain. V gave up 7 bases and J gave up 6 bases, with 9 bases separating them. The CDR3 runs to 11 residues. CDR1 SEHNR and CDR2 FQNEAQ come from the germline V gene (reference sequence). The CDR3 DNA reads TGTGCCAGCACCGGCCTGCAGACCCAGTACTTC. Translation gives CASTGLQTQYF.

Ten or more counts support this clonotype. The V gene is TRBV27, the J gene TRBJ2-7; unclear D gene. V was trimmed by 5 bases and J by 0 bases, leaving 11 bases between them. In germline, CDR1 is MNHEY, CDR2 SMNVEV (reference sequence). The CDR3 contains 14 residues. CDR3 loop: CASSIPGLSYEQYF. The CDR3, as DNA: TGTGCCAGCAGTATACCGGGTCTCTCCTACGAGCAGTACTTC.

At least ten counts were recorded for this clonotype. The V gene is TRBV6-5, the J gene TRBJ2-2; weak D call: TRBD1 (5 bases). Germline CDR1 is MNHEY and CDR2 is SVGAGI. The ends were cut back, 0 bases at V and 6 bases at J, with 8 bases in the middle. CDR3 length: 14 amino acids. The CDR3 DNA reads as TGTGCCAGCAGTTACTCAGGGGATCCCGGGGAGCTGTTTTTT. Translated: CASSYSGDPGELFF.

This clonotype was seen repeatedly, ten times or more. This sequence joins TRBV6-5 and TRBJ1-5, with 8 bases that match TRBD1. From germline, CDR1 is MNHEY and CDR2 SVGAGI. J gave up 7 bases and V 2 bases, and 4 bases lay outside the gene matches. This CDR3 region has 14 residues. The CDR3 here is CASSYDRGGQPQHF. CDR3 coding DNA: TGTGCCAGCAGTTACGACAGGGGAGGGCAGCCCCAGCATTTT.

This clonotype occurred many times. The gene calls are TRBV27 and TRBJ2-7, with D hard to call. Germline V lookup: CDR1 MNHEY, CDR2 SMNVEV (reference sequence). The CDR3 loop spans 14 amino acids. Trimming took off 4 bases at V and 0 bases at J, with 10 bases between the two ends. CDR3 sequence (DNA): TGTGCCAGCAGTTCCGGCGGTATCTCCTACGAGCAGTACTTC. This translates into CASSSGGISYEQYF.

This clonotype was counted many times. V usage is TRBV4-1 and J usage is TRBJ2-3; TRBD1 aligns across 7 bases. The CDR3 totals 17 residues. Looked up from germline, CDR1 is MGHRA and CDR2 is YSYEKL. V shed 3 bases and J 4 bases; nucleotides not matched to a gene: 13. The CDR3 sequence is CASSQDIRQGEADTQYF. The CDR3, as DNA: TGCGCCAGCAGCCAGGACATCAGGCAGGGGGAAGCAGATACGCAGTATTTT.

This clonotype was counted between two and nine times. The chain joins TRBV27 to TRBJ2-2; 7 bases are shared with TRBD1. With V trimmed by 7 bases and J by 4 bases, 9 bases remained unmatched. Per germline, CDR1 MNHEY and CDR2 SMNVEV (reference sequence). The CDR3 has 15 amino acids. The CDR3 region is CASTFGQAGTGELFF. The CDR3 DNA is TGTGCCAGCACCTTTGGACAGGCGGGCACCGGGGAGCTGTTTTTT.

A word on this clonotype: One base away lies a much larger clone, so this may be a sequencing read error. The chain uses TRBV4-2 and TRBJ1-1; D not resolved. Germline V CDR1 and CDR2: LGHNA, YNFKEQ. Deletions cut 3 bases from V and 1 base from J, with 9 bases between. The CDR3 covers 14 residues. The CDR3 protein is CASSQGYGNTEAFF. The CDR3 DNA is TGTGCCAGCAGCCAGGGGTACGGGAACACTGAAGCTTTCTTT.

This clonotype was found many times. The chain employs TRBV19 and TRBJ1-2, with D unclear. The germline V gene has CDR1 LNHDA and CDR2 SQIVND (reference sequence). The CDR3 runs to 12 residues. The ends were cut back, 8 bases at V and 2 bases at J, with 9 bases in the middle. CDR3 nucleotide sequence: TGTGCCAGTGCGGTGTGGAACTATGGCTACACCTTC. This sequence encodes CASAVWNYGYTF.

The chain carries TRBV6-5 and TRBJ1-5, with D tentatively TRBD1 (5 bases). The germline V gene has CDR1 MNHEY and CDR2 SVGAGI. This CDR3 is 18 amino acids long. V was cut by 2 bases and J by 5 bases, with 22 bases left in between. CDR3 in amino acids: CASSYAKIGGDLDQPQHF. DNA of the CDR3: TGTGCCAGCAGTTACGCGAAAATAGGAGGGGATTTGGATCAGCCCCAGCATTTT.

Turning to this clonotype: A much bigger clone sits one base away, suggesting this may be a read error. This chain uses TRBV6-2 or TRBV6-3 with TRBJ1-1; possible D gene TRBD1, 5 bases. CDR3 length: 13 residues. The germline V and J ends were trimmed by 2 bases and 10 bases, with 14 bases remaining between them. Germline-derived CDR1 and CDR2 are MNHEY and SVGEGT. For the CDR3, the DNA is TGTGCCAGCAGTTACGAGAGGGGTGCTGTAGCTTTCTTT. This gives the protein CASSYERGAVAFF.

This clonotype was counted at least ten times. The gene calls are TRBV6-1 and TRBJ2-6; the match to TRBD2 covers 7 bases. The CDR3 covers 15 residues. V lost 6 bases, J lost 0 bases, and 2 bases stayed unmatched. CDR1 is MNHNS, CDR2 SASEGT, per germline. CDR3 region: CASRGGFSGANVLTF. Written as DNA, the CDR3 is TGTGCCAGCAGGGGAGGGTTCTCTGGGGCCAACGTCCTGACTTTC.

This clonotype was seen more than once but under ten times. V gene TRBV9 combines with J gene TRBJ1-1; no clear D. The germline V and J ends were trimmed by 4 bases and 7 bases, with 14 bases remaining between them. This CDR3 is built from 13 residues. Germline V gives CDR1 SGDLS, CDR2 YYNGEE. The CDR3 sequence is CASSLLEGGEAFF. As DNA, the CDR3 is TGTGCCAGCAGCCTCCTGGAGGGAGGTGAAGCTTTCTTT.

The chain couples TRBV9 to TRBJ2-3, with TRBD1 as a possible D gene (6 bases). Looked up from germline, CDR1 is SGDLS and CDR2 is YYNGEE. Between the trimmed V and J ends, which lost 3 bases and 2 bases, there was a span of 10 bases. The CDR3 loop spans 14 amino acids. CDR3 bases: TGTGCCAGCAGCGCCCGGACAGACACAGATACGCAGTATTTT. It translates to CASSARTDTDTQYF.

This clonotype was observed many times. The V call is TRBV4-1, the J call TRBJ1-1; D may be TRBD1 (5 bases). The CDR3 is 14 residues long. V lost 5 bases and J 7 bases, leaving 17 bases between the germline ends. Germline V lookup: CDR1 MGHRA, CDR2 YSYEKL. CDR3 in DNA: TGCGCCAGCAGCAAGACTCAGGGAGCAAGTGAAGCTTTCTTT. Translated, it gives CASSKTQGASEAFF.

This clonotype was observed many times. The rearrangement joins TRBV7-6 to TRBJ1-6, with D possibly being TRBD1 (6 bases). V was pared by 0 bases and J by 11 bases, with 14 bases between. The CDR3 spans 15 residues. Germline CDR1 reads SGHVS; CDR2 reads FNYEAQ. In DNA, the CDR3 is TGTGCCAGCAGCTTAGCGTCGACAGGCTATGCACCCCTCCACTTT. Protein product: CASSLASTGYAPLHF.